Detailed here is one T cell receptor beta chain. The sample is drawn from a study of blood T cell repertoires in COVID-19. Study context: Donors in the United States, Italy and Spain gave samples during acute or convalescent COVID-19. Sources were T cells, B-cell-depleted T cells, or PBMCs; the material itself was cDNA or gDNA.

The CDR3 is 14 residues long. V shed 3 bases and J shed 2 bases, with 13 bases lying between them. Germline CDR1 and CDR2: GTSNPN and SVGIG (reference sequence). The assay was immunoSEQ multiplex PCR, and TCRdb's table has in-frame clones only and misses some. The table includes tens of thousands of clones, roughly 88% detected once. This TCR was sampled from a human donor with active COVID-19. The donor label of this sample is uncertain. The chain has TRBV30 and TRBJ1-1; TRBD1 is a possible D gene (5 bases). Sequenced: peripheral blood. The CDR3 DNA sequence: TGTGCCTGGAGCCGAACAACAGGTAACACTGAAGCTTTCTTT. It translates to CAWSRTTGNTEAFF.